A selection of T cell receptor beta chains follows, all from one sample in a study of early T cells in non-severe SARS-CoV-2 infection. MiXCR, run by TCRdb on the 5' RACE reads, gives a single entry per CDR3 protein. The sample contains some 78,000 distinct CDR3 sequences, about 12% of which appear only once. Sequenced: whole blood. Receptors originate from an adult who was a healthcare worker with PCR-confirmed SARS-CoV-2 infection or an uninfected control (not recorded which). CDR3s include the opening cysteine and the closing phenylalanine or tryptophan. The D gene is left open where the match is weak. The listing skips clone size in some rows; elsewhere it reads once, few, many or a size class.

CDR3: CSARPHNEQFF
DNA: TGCAGTGCTAGACCTCACAATGAGCAGTTCTTC
J: TRBJ2-1
size: NA
V: TRBV20-1
D: NA

CDR3: CASSLVAAYNEQFF
DNA: TGTGCCAGCAGCTTAGTTGCGGCCTACAATGAGCAGTTCTTC
J: TRBJ2-1
size: many
V: TRBV11-2
D: NA

CDR3: CSVDRSSYNEQFF
DNA: TGCAGCGTCGACAGAAGCTCCTACAATGAGCAGTTCTTC
J: TRBJ2-1
size: NA
V: TRBV29-1
D: NA

CDR3: CSCLAGGRRNEQFF
DNA: TGCAGCTGTCTAGCGGGAGGGCGTCGGAATGAGCAGTTCTTC
J: TRBJ2-1
size: few
V: TRBV29-1
D: TRBD2

CDR3: CASSCRVLRNTEAFF
DNA: TGTGCCAGCAGCTGTCGGGTCCTACGAAACACTGAAGCTTTCTTT
J: TRBJ1-1
size: NA
V: TRBV21-1
D: NA

CDR3: CASRQGQGAGELFF
DNA: TGTGCCAGCAGGCAGGGACAGGGAGCCGGGGAGCTGTTTTTT
J: TRBJ2-2
size: NA
V: TRBV6-6
D: TRBD1

CDR3: CASGKLPRVMGAFF
DNA: TGTGCCAGCGGTAAATTACCGAGGGTGATGGGAGCTTTCTTT
J: TRBJ1-1
size: few
V: TRBV6-6
D: NA

CDR3: CASWSRGHEQFF
DNA: TGTGCCTCATGGAGCAGGGGCCATGAGCAGTTCTTC
J: TRBJ2-1
size: NA
V: TRBV30
D: NA

CDR3: CAWSKGAITGELFF
DNA: TGTGCCTGGAGTAAAGGGGCGATCACCGGGGAGCTGTTTTTT
J: TRBJ2-2
size: NA
V: TRBV30
D: NA

CDR3: CASSQVRGGNTEAFF
DNA: TGTGCCAGCAGCCAAGTTCGAGGAGGGAATACTGAAGCTTTCTTT
J: TRBJ1-1
size: NA
V: TRBV14
D: NA

CDR3: CASSPVGGTEAFF
DNA: TGTGCCAGCAGTCCCGTAGGGGGCACTGAAGCTTTCTTT
J: TRBJ1-1
size: many
V: TRBV12-3/TRBV12-4
D: NA

CDR3: CASSVAGGNTIYF
DNA: TGTGCCAGCAGCGTAGCTGGTGGAAACACCATATATTTT
J: TRBJ1-3
size: few
V: TRBV9
D: NA

CDR3: CAWSVLWTEDNSPLHF
DNA: TGTGCCTGGAGTGTACTTTGGACAGAAGATAATTCACCCCTCCACTTT
J: TRBJ1-6
size: NA
V: TRBV30
D: NA

CDR3: CASCRDSNYGYTF
DNA: TGTGCCAGCTGCCGGGACAGCAACTATGGCTACACCTTC
J: TRBJ1-2
size: NA
V: TRBV6-5
D: TRBD1

CDR3: CASRGQLNLNTGELFF
DNA: TGCGCCAGCAGGGGACAACTCAATCTTAACACCGGGGAGCTGTTTTTT
J: TRBJ2-2
size: many
V: TRBV5-1
D: NA

CDR3: CASSQVGQETQYF
DNA: TGTGCCAGCAGCCAAGTAGGGCAAGAGACCCAGTACTTC
J: TRBJ2-5
size: many
V: TRBV3-1
D: NA

CDR3: CSARDHRAKGGNQPQHF
DNA: TGCAGTGCTAGAGATCACCGTGCGAAGGGAGGCAATCAGCCCCAGCATTTT
J: TRBJ1-5
size: few
V: TRBV20-1
D: NA

CDR3: CASSFLPYRGSNQPQHF
DNA: TGTGCCAGCAGTTTCCTGCCTTACAGGGGGAGCAATCAGCCCCAGCATTTT
J: TRBJ1-5
size: few
V: TRBV27
D: TRBD1

CDR3: CASSSNVDQPQHF
DNA: TGTGCCAGCAGCTCTAATGTCGATCAGCCCCAGCATTTT
J: TRBJ1-5
size: few
V: TRBV7-9
D: NA

CDR3: CSASGAPTGNPEAFF
DNA: TGCAGTGCTAGCGGGGCCCCGACAGGGAACCCTGAAGCTTTCTTT
J: TRBJ1-1
size: NA
V: TRBV20-1
D: TRBD1

CDR3: CASSLSGAYTGELFF
DNA: TGTGCCAGCAGTTTATCAGGGGCCTACACCGGGGAGCTGTTTTTT
J: TRBJ2-2
size: once
V: TRBV27
D: NA

CDR3: CASSQRRTDTQYF
DNA: TGTGCCAGCAGCCAACGACGCACAGATACGCAGTATTTT
J: TRBJ2-3
size: many
V: TRBV4-2
D: NA

CDR3: CASSVGLAGGGVYREQYF
DNA: TGTGCCAGCAGCGTAGGTCTAGCGGGAGGAGGAGTCTACCGCGAGCAGTACTTC
J: TRBJ2-7
size: few
V: TRBV9
D: TRBD2

CDR3: CASSSPGQATDTQYF
DNA: TGTGCCAGCAGCTCGCCGGGACAGGCGACAGATACGCAGTATTTT
J: TRBJ2-3
size: few
V: TRBV7-9
D: TRBD1

CDR3: CASSQEMDHSPLHF
DNA: TGTGCCAGCAGCCAAGAGATGGATCATTCACCCCTCCACTTT
J: TRBJ1-6
size: many
V: TRBV3-1
D: NA

CDR3: CASSPSPGQGLSGYTF
DNA: TGTGCCAGCAGTCCCAGCCCGGGACAGGGATTATCTGGCTACACCTTC
J: TRBJ1-2
size: many
V: TRBV12-3/TRBV12-4
D: TRBD1

CDR3: CAWTVRGSATYEQYF
DNA: TGTGCCTGGACCGTGAGGGGGAGCGCGACCTACGAGCAGTACTTC
J: TRBJ2-7
size: NA
V: TRBV30
D: NA

CDR3: CATSDPQGTGNEQFF
DNA: TGTGCCACCAGTGACCCACAGGGGACGGGCAATGAGCAGTTCTTC
J: TRBJ2-1
size: many
V: TRBV24-1
D: TRBD1

CDR3: CAISLGQGIYEQYF
DNA: TGTGCCATCAGCTTAGGACAGGGGATCTACGAGCAGTACTTC
J: TRBJ2-7
size: NA
V: TRBV10-3
D: TRBD1

CDR3: CSASRDLGTSSYEQYF
DNA: TGCAGTGCTAGTCGGGACTTGGGGACTAGCTCCTACGAGCAGTACTTC
J: TRBJ2-7
size: NA
V: TRBV20-1
D: TRBD2

CDR3: CASSDGGLKAFF
DNA: TGCGCCAGCAGTGATGGGGGATTGAAAGCTTTCTTT
J: TRBJ1-1
size: many
V: TRBV10-1
D: NA

CDR3: CASSSMDRGPLTTNEKLFF
DNA: TGTGCCAGCAGCTCTATGGACAGGGGGCCGCTAACAACTAATGAAAAACTGTTTTTT
J: TRBJ1-4
size: many
V: TRBV5-5
D: TRBD1